These 28 T cell receptor beta chains came from one sample sequenced in a study of blood T cells in healthy people across ages. Next came a second PCR, run for about 7 to 12 cycles, which used a sample-barcoded 5' primer along with a J-beta primer mix. TCRdb re-called the 5' RACE reads through MiXCR, storing one row per CDR3 protein. Here the sample spans roughly 640,000 distinct CDR3 sequences, about 30% being singletons. Source material: blood. Receptor source: a woman older than 75 in good health.

This clonotype showed up just a few times. This rearrangement joins TRBV28 to TRBJ1-2; possibly TRBD1 for D (6 bases). CDR3 length: 14 amino acids. The V gene lost 2 bases and the J gene lost 5 bases, with 12 bases spanning the gap. Per germline, CDR1 MDHEN and CDR2 SYDVKM. CDR3 protein: CASSLRTEKYGYTF. Written as DNA, the CDR3 is TGTGCCAGCAGTTTAAGGACAGAAAAATATGGCTACACCTTC.

This clonotype was seen a handful of times. In DNA, the CDR3 is TGTGCCTGGAGCGCGATGGGGGGGCAGGAGCAGTACTTC. It translates to CAWSAMGGQEQYF. V and J are TRBV30 and TRBJ2-5; a weak D match, TRBD2 (7 bases). CDR3 length: 13 amino acids. V dropped 3 bases and J dropped 11 bases, with 19 bases sitting between them. Germline loops: CDR1 GTSNPN, CDR2 SVGIG (reference sequence).

This clonotype showed up many times. CDR3 protein: CASSHHSFPYGYTF. In nucleotides, the CDR3 is TGCGCCAGCAGCCACCACAGTTTCCCCTATGGCTACACCTTC. This chain joins TRBV4-1 and TRBJ1-2; no clear D gene. V lost 3 bases to trimming and J lost 4 bases, with 12 bases between them. There are 14 residues in the CDR3. Germline CDR1 is MGHRA and CDR2 is YSYEKL.

This chain connects TRBV20-1 to TRBJ1-1; D may be TRBD1 (5 bases). Germline V CDR1 and CDR2: DFQATT, SNEGSKA (reference sequence). The CDR3 length is 12 residues. Deletions cut 2 bases from V and 4 bases from J, with 8 bases between. This CDR3 is CSARRGVTEAFF. In nucleotides, the CDR3 is TGCAGTGCTAGAAGAGGGGTCACTGAAGCTTTCTTT.

This clonotype has just a few counts. This chain connects TRBV19 to TRBJ2-3, with 8 bases aligning to TRBD1. The CDR3 covers 18 residues. J gave up 5 bases and V 1 base, and 14 bases lay outside the gene matches. The V gene's germline CDR1 is LNHDA and CDR2 SQIVND (reference sequence). The CDR3 nucleotides are TGTGCCAGTAGTATAGGAATTGGGGCAGGGGGCGAGAAAGATACGCAGTATTTT. Residues: CASSIGIGAGGEKDTQYF. Complete variable domain (other parts from reference TRBV19 and TRBJ2-3): DGGITQSPKYLFRKEGQNVTLSCEQNLNHDAMYWYRQDPGQGLRLIYYSQIVNDFQKGDIAEGYSVSREKKESFPLTVTSAQKNPTAFYLCASSIGIGAGGEKDTQYFGPGTRLTVL.

A few counts support this clonotype. The chain combines TRBV12-3 or TRBV12-4 with TRBJ2-2; 10 bases align to TRBD2. The CDR3 has 16 residues. The V and J ends lost 2 bases and 6 bases, in that order; junction bases with no gene match: 6. The CDR3 is CASSLRSGGAPGELFF. CDR3 nucleotides: TGTGCCAGCAGTTTAAGGAGCGGGGGGGCCCCCGGGGAGCTGTTTTTT.

This chain connects TRBV6-2 or TRBV6-3 to TRBJ2-5, with D maybe TRBD1 (6 bases). TRBJ2-7 explains the end of the DNA better; the J call may be wrong. Germline assignment: CDR1 MNHEY and CDR2 SVGEGT. This CDR3 has 17 amino acids. CDR3 nucleotides: TGTGCCTGCCCCTTCCTACAGGGATCGGGATCTGAGTACGAGCAGTACTTC. This codes for CACPFLQGSGSEYEQYF.

This clonotype was detected only a few times. The gene calls are TRBV28 and TRBJ1-2; D gene uncertain. Germline CDR1 is MDHEN and CDR2 is SYDVKM. V was pared by 3 bases and J by 0 bases, with 8 bases between. This CDR3 is 14 amino acids long. The CDR3 loop is CASSFPGTNYGYTF. The CDR3 nucleotides are TGTGCCAGCAGTTTCCCAGGAACTAACTATGGCTACACCTTC.

The CDR3 spells CASSPTSGIAQYF. The CDR3 DNA follows: TGTGCCAGCAGCCCCACTAGCGGGATTGCGCAGTACTTC. This chain uses TRBV14 with TRBJ2-7; TRBD2 aligns across 10 bases. The germline V gene has CDR1 SGHDN and CDR2 FVKESK. Germline trimming cut 4 bases from V and 9 bases from J; bases unmatched to any gene: 6. CDR3 length: 13 residues.

This clonotype was found many times. The chain carries TRBV11-2 and TRBJ2-3; 7 bases fit TRBD2. V lost 1 base and J lost 2; bases outside the gene matches: 3. This CDR3 contains 15 residues. Germline assignment: CDR1 SGHAT and CDR2 FQNNGV. Here the CDR3 DNA reads TGTGCCAGCAGCTTAGCGGGGGGTTACACAGATACGCAGTATTTT. Protein: CASSLAGGYTDTQYF. Looking up the rest from reference TRBV11-2 and TRBJ2-3 gives the full variable domain: EAGVAQSPRYKIIEKRQSVAFWCNPISGHATLYWYQQILGQGPKLLIQFQNNGVVDDSQLPKDRFSAERLKGVDSTLKIQPAKLEDSAVYLCASSLAGGYTDTQYFGPGTRLTVL.

This clonotype has a count of ten or more. The chain couples TRBV7-2 to TRBJ1-2; weak D call: TRBD1 (5 bases). CDR1 is SGHTA and CDR2 is FQGNSA in the germline V gene. V was shortened by 3 bases and J by 12 bases, with 23 bases between the two germline ends. The CDR3 covers 15 residues. CDR3 protein: CASSFTPGTELKNTF. The CDR3 DNA reads TGTGCCAGCAGCTTTACCCCCGGGACGGAGCTTAAAAACACCTTC.

This clonotype has just one count. V and J are TRBV6-2 or TRBV6-3 and TRBJ2-7; TRBD2 matches at 8 bases. This CDR3 comprises 17 residues. CDR1 and CDR2 from the germline V gene are MNHEY and SVGEGT. The V gene end was trimmed by 2 bases and the J gene end by 6 bases; junction bases not matched to a gene: 15. CDR3 sequence: CASSYAHSGNPGSEQYF. CDR3 DNA sequence: TGTGCCAGCAGTTACGCTCATAGCGGGAACCCCGGGAGCGAGCAGTACTTC.

This clonotype came up many times. This chain uses TRBV4-1 with TRBJ2-7, with 7 bases identical to TRBD1. After removal of 3 bases from V and 2 bases from J, the junction contained 7 bases not matched to a gene. This CDR3 is built from 15 residues. Looked up from germline, CDR1 is MGHRA and CDR2 is YSYEKL. CDR3 coding DNA: TGCGCCAGCAGCCATCCGTCCCAGGGGGCCTACGAGCAGTACTTC. It codes for CASSHPSQGAYEQYF.

About this clonotype: A read error may explain this, as a much larger clone is one base away. DNA for the CDR3: TGCGCCAGCAGCGTGGGGGGGACAGAAGGGGAAAAACTGTTTTTT. As protein: CASSVGGTEGEKLFF. The chain combines TRBV5-1 with TRBJ1-4; 7 bases are shared with TRBD1. The CDR3 is 15 amino acids. J was trimmed by 8 bases and V by 4 bases; bases with no gene match: 11. CDR1 is SGHRS and CDR2 is YFSETQ in the germline V gene.

The rearrangement links TRBV15 to TRBJ2-2, with D perhaps TRBD1 or TRBD2 (5 bases each). CDR1 is LNHNV and CDR2 is YYDKDF in the germline V gene (reference sequence). The ends were cut back, 0 bases at V and 1 base at J, with 9 bases in the middle. There are 16 residues in the CDR3. CDR3 coding DNA: TGTGCCACCAGCAGAGATCCTGGGGGGAACACCGGGGAGCTGTTTTTT. Translated, it gives CATSRDPGGNTGELFF.

The CDR3 region is CASRRDSNEKLFF. The CDR3 DNA is TGCGCCAGCAGGAGAGACAGTAATGAAAAACTGTTTTTT. The chain joins TRBV5-1 to TRBJ1-4, with D perhaps matching TRBD1 (5 bases). The CDR3 contains 13 residues. Germline V gives CDR1 SGHRS, CDR2 YFSETQ. V was shortened by 5 bases and J by 4 bases, with 9 bases between the two germline ends.

In the case of this clonotype: The junction does not match germline at one end; this may be a read error. The V gene is TRBV6-1, the J gene TRBJ2-7; 11 bases are a match to TRBD1. The CDR3 totals 14 residues. Germline V gives CDR1 MNHNS, CDR2 SASEGT. This CDR3 is CASTLDRGRYVQYF. The CDR3 region has the DNA TGTGCCAGCACCTTGGACAGGGGGCGGTACGTGCAGTACTTC.

This clonotype was counted a few times. V and J are TRBV27 and TRBJ1-5; 10 bases line up with TRBD1. Looked up from germline, CDR1 is MNHEY and CDR2 is SMNVEV (reference sequence). The CDR3 runs 14 residues. After removal of 6 bases from V and 4 bases from J, the junction contained 3 bases not matched to a gene. CDR3 nucleotide sequence: TGTGCCAGCAGGGGACAGGGGCTTAATCAGCCCCAGCATTTT. It is translated as CASRGQGLNQPQHF.

This clonotype was seen at least ten times. This chain connects TRBV7-2 to TRBJ1-2; maybe TRBD1 (5 bases). V lost 1 base and J lost 8, with 11 bases in between. Germline lookup yields CDR1 SGHTA and CDR2 FQGNSA. The CDR3 sequence is 13 residues long. CDR3 loop: CASSLERGGGYTF. CDR3 sequence (DNA): TGTGCCAGCAGCTTAGAAAGGGGTGGGGGCTACACCTTC.

Comment on this clonotype: Since a much larger clone is just one base distant, this may be a read error. The genes are TRBV7-2 and TRBJ2-3; 12 nucleotides line up with TRBD2. This CDR3 contains 19 residues. Germline V lookup: CDR1 SGHTA, CDR2 FQGNSA. The CDR3 reads CASSLDLAGGQRGTDTRYF. The DNA for the CDR3 is TGTGCCAGCAGCTTAGATCTAGCGGGGGGGCAGAGGGGCACAGATACGCGGTATTTT.

This clonotype was observed at least ten times. The V and J genes are TRBV24-1 and TRBJ2-3; 11 bases line up with TRBD1. Germline V gene lookup returns CDR1 KGHDR and CDR2 SFDVKD. Unmatched junction bases numbered 7, after V lost 3 bases and J lost 3 bases. The CDR3 totals 17 residues. CDR3 DNA: TGTGCCACCAGTGATCTTGGACAGGGGGCATCAACAGATACGCAGTATTTT. It specifies CATSDLGQGASTDTQYF.

Points on this clonotype: This sequence may be a read error, since a much larger clone differs from it by one base. The chain recombines TRBV20-1 with TRBJ1-5; no clear D. The CDR3 is made up of 15 amino acids. The V gene's germline CDR1 is DFQATT and CDR2 SNEGSKA (reference sequence). The CDR3 here is CSVVLSLRPNQPQRF. CDR3 in DNA: TGCAGTGTAGTACTGTCCCTCCGACCCAATCAGCCCCAGCGTTTT.

This clonotype was counted ten times or more. This rearrangement joins TRBV6-5 to TRBJ2-5; D may be TRBD2 (5 bases). Germline lookup yields CDR1 MNHEY and CDR2 SVGAGI. Trimming removed 2 bases from V and 2 bases from J, with 15 bases in between. This CDR3 region has 16 residues. This CDR3 is CASSYRGAPEQETQYF. CDR3 nucleotides: TGTGCCAGCAGTTACCGGGGAGCACCCGAGCAAGAGACCCAGTACTTC.

In its sample, this clonotype was seen many times. This chain links TRBV7-2 with TRBJ1-2; D not certain. This CDR3 comprises 13 residues. V lost 1 base and J lost 8, with 11 bases in between. Germline loops: CDR1 SGHTA, CDR2 FQGNSA. CDR3 region: CASSLGDMRGYTF. The CDR3, as DNA: TGTGCCAGCAGCTTAGGTGACATGAGAGGCTACACCTTC.

A remark on this clonotype: This may be a read error, as it is one base from a much larger clone. The CDR3 does not end in the conserved phenylalanine or tryptophan, so this is likely a read error. The chain carries TRBV20-1 and TRBJ2-3; TRBD1 matches 8 bases. Germline V gene data show CDR1 as DFQATT and CDR2 as SNEGSKA (reference sequence). The CDR3 length is 17 residues. Trimming at V came to 1 base and at J to 0 bases, leaving 9 bases not matched to a gene. CDR3 in amino acids: CSARVVTTGVSTDTQYC. In DNA, the CDR3 is TGCAGTGCTAGAGTCGTAACGACAGGGGTCAGCACAGATACGCAGTATTGT.

Worth noting for this clonotype: A single base separates this from a much larger clone, so it may be a read error. The chain has TRBV5-6 and TRBJ2-3, with 8 positions matching TRBD1. Germline V lookup: CDR1 SGHDT, CDR2 YYEEEE. The CDR3 runs to 15 residues. CDR3 DNA sequence: TGTGCCTGCAGCTTCGGGACAGGCAGCACAGATACGCAGTATTTT. Its protein product is CACSFGTGSTDTQYF.

The chain couples TRBV4-1 to TRBJ2-1; TRBD1 matches at 7 bases. The better agreement between TRBJ2-7 and the DNA end casts doubt on the J call. CDR3 length: 15 residues. Germline V CDR1 and CDR2: MGHRA, YSYEKL. The CDR3 DNA sequence: TGCGCCAGCAGCCAGATCCGGGACAGCTTTTACGAGCAGTACTTC. Protein sequence: CASSQIRDSFYEQYF.

Note on this clonotype: A much bigger clone sits one base away, suggesting this may be a read error. J is TRBJ1-1 and V is TRBV7-2, with 9 bases identical to TRBD1. Germline trimming cut 5 bases from V and 6 bases from J; bases unmatched to any gene: 10. This CDR3 has 15 residues. Germline-derived CDR1 and CDR2 are SGHTA and FQGNSA. CDR3 loop: CASSRTGGKVSEAFF. CDR3 nucleotides: TGTGCCAGCAGCAGAACAGGGGGCAAAGTTTCTGAAGCTTTCTTT.